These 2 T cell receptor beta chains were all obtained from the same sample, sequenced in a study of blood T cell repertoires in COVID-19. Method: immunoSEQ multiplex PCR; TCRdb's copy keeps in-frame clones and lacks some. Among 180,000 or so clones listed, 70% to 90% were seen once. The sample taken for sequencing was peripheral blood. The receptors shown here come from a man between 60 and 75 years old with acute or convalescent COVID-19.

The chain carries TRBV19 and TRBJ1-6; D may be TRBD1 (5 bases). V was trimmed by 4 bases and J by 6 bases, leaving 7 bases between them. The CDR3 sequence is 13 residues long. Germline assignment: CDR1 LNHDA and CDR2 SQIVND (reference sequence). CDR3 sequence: CASSNRGNSPLHF. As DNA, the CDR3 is TGTGCCAGTAGTAATAGGGGTAATTCACCCCTCCACTTT.

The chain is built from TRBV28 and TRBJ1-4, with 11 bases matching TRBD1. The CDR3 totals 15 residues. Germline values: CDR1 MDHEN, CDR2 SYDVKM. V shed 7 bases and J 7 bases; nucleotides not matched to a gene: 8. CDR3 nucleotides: TGTGCCAGCAAACCCGGGACAGGGGGTGTTGAAAAACTGTTTTTT. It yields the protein CASKPGTGGVEKLFF. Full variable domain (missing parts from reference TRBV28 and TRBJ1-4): DVKVTQSSRYLVKRTGEKVFLECVQDMDHENMFWYRQDPGLGLRLIYFSYDVKMKEKGDIPEGYSVSREKKERFSLILESASTNQTSMYLCASKPGTGGVEKLFFGSGTQLSVL.